This T cell receptor (beta chain) stems from a study of siplizumab effects on memory and regulatory T cells. This clone was counted between two and nine times. The CDR3 extends over 12 amino acids. The germline V and J ends were trimmed by 4 bases and 5 bases, with 8 bases remaining between them. Germline V CDR1 and CDR2: SQVTM, ANQGSEA. The table came from immunoSEQ multiplex PCR; TCRdb's copy has only in-frame clones and leaves some out. The sample contains about 26,000 clones, 84% of which appear only once. Material: memory CD4+ T cells sorted from blood. The chain has TRBV29-1 and TRBJ2-2; TRBD2 might be the D (6 bases). The receptor's source is a human donor in good health. The CDR3 reads CSVVGGTGELFF. CDR3 nucleotides: TGCAGCGTTGTAGGAGGGACCGGGGAGCTGTTTTTT.